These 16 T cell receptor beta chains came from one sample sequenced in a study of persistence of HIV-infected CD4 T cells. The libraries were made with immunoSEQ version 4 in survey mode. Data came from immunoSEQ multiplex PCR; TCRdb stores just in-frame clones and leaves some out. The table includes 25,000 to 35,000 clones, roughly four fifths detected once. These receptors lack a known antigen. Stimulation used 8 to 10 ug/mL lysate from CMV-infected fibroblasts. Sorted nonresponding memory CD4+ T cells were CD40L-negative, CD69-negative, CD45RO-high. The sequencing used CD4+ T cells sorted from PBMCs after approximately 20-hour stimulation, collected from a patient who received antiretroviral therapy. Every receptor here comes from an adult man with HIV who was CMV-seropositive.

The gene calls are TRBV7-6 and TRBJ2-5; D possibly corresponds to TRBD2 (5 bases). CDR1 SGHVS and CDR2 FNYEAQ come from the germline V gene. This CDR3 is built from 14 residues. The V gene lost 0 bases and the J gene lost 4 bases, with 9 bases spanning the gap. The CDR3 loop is CASSLATAGETQYF. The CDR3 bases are TGTGCCAGCAGCTTAGCGACGGCGGGAGAGACCCAGTACTTC.

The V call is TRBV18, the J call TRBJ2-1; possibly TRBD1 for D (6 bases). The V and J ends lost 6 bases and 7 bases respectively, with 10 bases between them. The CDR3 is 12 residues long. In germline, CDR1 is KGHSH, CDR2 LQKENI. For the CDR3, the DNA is TGTGCCAGCTCGCTGGACAGAAATGAGCAGTTCTTC. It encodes CASSLDRNEQFF.

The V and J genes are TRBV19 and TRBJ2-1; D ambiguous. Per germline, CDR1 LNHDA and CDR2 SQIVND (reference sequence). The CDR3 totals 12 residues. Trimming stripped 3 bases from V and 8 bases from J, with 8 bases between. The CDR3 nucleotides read TGTGCCAGTAGTATTGAGGTTTATGAGCAGTTCTTC. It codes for CASSIEVYEQFF.

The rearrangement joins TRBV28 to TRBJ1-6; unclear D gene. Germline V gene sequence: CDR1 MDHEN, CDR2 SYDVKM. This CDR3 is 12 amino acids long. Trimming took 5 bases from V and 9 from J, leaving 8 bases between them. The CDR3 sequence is CASSANPSPLHF. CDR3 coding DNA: TGTGCCAGCAGTGCAAATCCTTCACCCCTCCACTTT.

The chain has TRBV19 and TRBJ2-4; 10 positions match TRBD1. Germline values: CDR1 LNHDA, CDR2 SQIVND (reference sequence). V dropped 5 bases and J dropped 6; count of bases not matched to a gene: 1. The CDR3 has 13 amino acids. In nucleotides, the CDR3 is TGTGCCAGTAGTTGGACAGGGGGAAACATTCAGTACTTC. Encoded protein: CASSWTGGNIQYF.

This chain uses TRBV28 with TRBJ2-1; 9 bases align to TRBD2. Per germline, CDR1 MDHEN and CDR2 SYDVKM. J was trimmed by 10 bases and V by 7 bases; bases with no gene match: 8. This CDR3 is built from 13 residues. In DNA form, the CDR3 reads TGTGCCAGCACCTTAAGGAGCGGGGGGGAGCAGTTCTTC. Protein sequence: CASTLRSGGEQFF.

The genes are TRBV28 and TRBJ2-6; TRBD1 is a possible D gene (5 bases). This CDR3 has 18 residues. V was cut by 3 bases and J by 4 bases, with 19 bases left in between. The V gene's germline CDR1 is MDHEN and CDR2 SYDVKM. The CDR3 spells CASSFRAGKAPGANVLTF. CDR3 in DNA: TGTGCCAGCAGTTTTAGGGCAGGGAAGGCGCCCGGGGCCAACGTCCTGACTTTC.

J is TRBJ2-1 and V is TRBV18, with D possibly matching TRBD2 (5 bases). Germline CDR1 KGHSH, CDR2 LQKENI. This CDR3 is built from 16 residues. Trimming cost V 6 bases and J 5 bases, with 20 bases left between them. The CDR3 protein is CASSPPRREGDNEQFF. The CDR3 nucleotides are TGTGCCAGCTCGCCCCCAAGGCGTGAGGGCGACAATGAGCAGTTCTTC. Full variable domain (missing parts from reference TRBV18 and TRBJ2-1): NAGVMQNPRHLVRRRGQEARLRCSPMKGHSHVYWYRQLPEEGLKFMVYLQKENIIDESGMPKERFSAEFPKEGPSILRIQQVVRGDSAAYFCASSPPRREGDNEQFFGPGTRLTVL.

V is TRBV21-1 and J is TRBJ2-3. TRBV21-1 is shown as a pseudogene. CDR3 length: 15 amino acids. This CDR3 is CASSKCSGPDDTQYF. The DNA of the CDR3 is TGTGCCAGCAGCAAATGCTCCGGGCCGGACGATACGCAGTATTTT.

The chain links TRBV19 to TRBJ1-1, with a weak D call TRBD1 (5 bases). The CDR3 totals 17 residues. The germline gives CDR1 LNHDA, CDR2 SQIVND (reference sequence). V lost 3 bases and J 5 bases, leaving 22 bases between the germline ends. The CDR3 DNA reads TGTGCCAGTAGTATCAGCCCCGGCAAAATTGGGGGGACTGAAGCTTTCTTT. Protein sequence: CASSISPGKIGGTEAFF.

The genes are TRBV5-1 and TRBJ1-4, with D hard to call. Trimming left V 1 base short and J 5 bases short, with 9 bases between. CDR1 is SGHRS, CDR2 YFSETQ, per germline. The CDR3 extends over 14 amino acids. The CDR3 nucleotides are TGCGCCAGCAGCTTGCGCACGATCAATGAAAAACTGTTTTTT. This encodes CASSLRTINEKLFF. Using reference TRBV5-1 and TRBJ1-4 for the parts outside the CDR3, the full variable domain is KAGVTQTPRYLIKTRGQQVTLSCSPISGHRSVSWYQQTPGQGLQFLFEYFSETQRNKGNFPGRFSGRQFSNSRSEMNVSTLELGDSALYLCASSLRTINEKLFFGSGTQLSVL.

The chain's CDR3 is CASSKGHKVVYGNGYTF. Here the CDR3 DNA reads TGTGCCAGCAGCAAAGGTCACAAGGTAGTGTACGGGAATGGCTACACCTTC. V gene TRBV21-1 combines with J gene TRBJ1-2. TRBV21-1 is listed as a pseudogene. The CDR3 is 17 amino acids.

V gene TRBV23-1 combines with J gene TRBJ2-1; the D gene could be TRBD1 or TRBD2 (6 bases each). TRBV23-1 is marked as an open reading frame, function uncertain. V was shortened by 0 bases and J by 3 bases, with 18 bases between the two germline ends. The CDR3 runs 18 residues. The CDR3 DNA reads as TGCGCCAGCAGTCAATCAATAATGGCGGGACACAACTACAATGAGCAGTTCTTC. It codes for CASSQSIMAGHNYNEQFF.

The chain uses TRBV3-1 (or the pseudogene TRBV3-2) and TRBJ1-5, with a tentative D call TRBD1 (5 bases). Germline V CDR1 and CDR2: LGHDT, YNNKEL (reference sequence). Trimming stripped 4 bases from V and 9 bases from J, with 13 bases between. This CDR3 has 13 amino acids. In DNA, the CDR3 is TGTGCCAGCAGCCGGACACGGGATCGGCCCCAGCATTTT. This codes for CASSRTRDRPQHF.

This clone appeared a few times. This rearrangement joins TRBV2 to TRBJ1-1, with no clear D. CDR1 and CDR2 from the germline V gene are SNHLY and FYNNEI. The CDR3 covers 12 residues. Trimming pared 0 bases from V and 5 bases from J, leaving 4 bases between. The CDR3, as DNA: TGTGCCAGCAGTGAAGCGATTACTGAAGCTTTCTTT. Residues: CASSEAITEAFF.

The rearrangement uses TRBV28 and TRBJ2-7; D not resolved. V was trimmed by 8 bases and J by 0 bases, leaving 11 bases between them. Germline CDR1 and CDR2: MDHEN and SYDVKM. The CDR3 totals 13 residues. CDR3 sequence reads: CASLSHSSYEQYF. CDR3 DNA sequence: TGTGCCAGCCTGTCGCACAGCTCCTACGAGCAGTACTTC.